Sequencing of this T cell receptor beta chain was carried out in a study of T cell repertoires in cytomegalovirus infection (dated by TCRdb to the late 2010s). Broadly, across the study: The peptide stimulations were aimed at well-studied HLA-B-restricted epitopes as well as recently identified HLA-C-restricted CMV epitopes, whose presentation resists viral immunomodulation. Because public TCR beta signatures pointed to carriage of CMV infection together with the matching HLA type, the HLA type of each donor mattered for the analysis.

The reads were generated on an Illumina HiSeq 1500. Starting from the raw public reads, TCRdb applied fastp trimming at Q25, assembled clones with MiXCR and retained in-frame beta chains. Each record represents a unique CDR3 protein, reported with the most common genes and DNA among its rows. The sample table records 650,000 to 850,000 distinct CDR3 sequences; roughly 28% of these occur just once. Roughly 14% of the sample comes from the top ten. Taken with the paper, the label for treatment or condition translates to: in vitro stimulation with specific CMV peptide epitopes to enrich CMV-specific T cells. General study outcomes and caveats: In both this cohort and an independent roughly 350-donor cohort, the cumulative frequency of public TCR beta family members distinguished carriers of CMV infection plus the relevant HLA type. The ex vivo response was dominated by HLA-C-restricted CMV-specific TCR beta clonotypes, which also provided the single most frequent clonotype in two of eight donors.

With respect to this clonotype: Its specific antigen is unknown. Per-base qualities were not stored, and no clone one base away is much larger.

CDR1 MNHEY and CDR2 SVGEGT are derived from the germline V gene. Its CDR3 holds 10 amino acids, cysteine through phenylalanine. The DNA shown is the 30-base CDR3, in frame from base 1. V sheds 10 bases and J sheds 5 bases, leaving 8 bases between their ends. Source: cultured CD8+ T cells from PBMCs, taken from culture after CMV antigen stimulation. The TCR sequence derives from a human donor in good health (CMV status not recorded). Some clones in this sample may be carry-over from other donors' samples. The chain is made from TRBV6-2 or TRBV6-3 and TRBJ2-5; no D segment can be confidently identified. The sequenced DNA: TGTGCCACCTTTTTGGAGACCCAGTACTTC. The resulting protein is CATFLETQYF.